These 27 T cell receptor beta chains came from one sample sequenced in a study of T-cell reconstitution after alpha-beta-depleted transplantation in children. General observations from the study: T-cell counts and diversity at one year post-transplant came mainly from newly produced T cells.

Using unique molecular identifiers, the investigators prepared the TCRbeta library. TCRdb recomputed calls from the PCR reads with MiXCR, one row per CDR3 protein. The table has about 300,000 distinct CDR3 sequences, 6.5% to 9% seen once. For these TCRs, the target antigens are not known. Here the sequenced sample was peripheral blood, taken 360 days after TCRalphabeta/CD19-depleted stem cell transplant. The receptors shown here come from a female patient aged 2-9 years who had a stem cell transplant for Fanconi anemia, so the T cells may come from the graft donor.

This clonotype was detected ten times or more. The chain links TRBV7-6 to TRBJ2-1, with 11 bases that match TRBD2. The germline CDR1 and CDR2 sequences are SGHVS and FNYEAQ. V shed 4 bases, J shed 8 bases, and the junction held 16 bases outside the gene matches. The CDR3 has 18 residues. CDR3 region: CASSSTLTIAGGPYEQFF. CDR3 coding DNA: TGTGCCAGCAGCTCCACGCTCACTATAGCGGGAGGGCCATATGAGCAGTTCTTC.

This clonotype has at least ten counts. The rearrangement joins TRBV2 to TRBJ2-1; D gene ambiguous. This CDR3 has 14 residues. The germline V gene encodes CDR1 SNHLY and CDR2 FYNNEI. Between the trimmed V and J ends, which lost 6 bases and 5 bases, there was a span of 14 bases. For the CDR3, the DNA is TGTGCCAGCAGCCTCATATGGGTGGACAATGAGCAGTTCTTC. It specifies CASSLIWVDNEQFF.

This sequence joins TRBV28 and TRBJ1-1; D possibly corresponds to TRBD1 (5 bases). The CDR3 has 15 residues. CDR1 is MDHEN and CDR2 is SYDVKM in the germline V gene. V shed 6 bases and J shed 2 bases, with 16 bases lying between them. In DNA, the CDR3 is TGTGCCAGCAGCGGAATGGGGCACACAAACACTGAAGCTTTCTTT. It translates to CASSGMGHTNTEAFF.

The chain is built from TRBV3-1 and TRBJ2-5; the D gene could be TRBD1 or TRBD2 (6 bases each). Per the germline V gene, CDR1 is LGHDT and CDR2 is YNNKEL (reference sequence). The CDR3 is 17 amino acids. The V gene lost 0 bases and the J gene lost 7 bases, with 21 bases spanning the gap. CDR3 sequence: CASSQEFRGPPPGTQYF. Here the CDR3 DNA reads TGTGCCAGCAGCCAAGAGTTCCGGGGGCCCCCTCCAGGGACCCAGTACTTC.

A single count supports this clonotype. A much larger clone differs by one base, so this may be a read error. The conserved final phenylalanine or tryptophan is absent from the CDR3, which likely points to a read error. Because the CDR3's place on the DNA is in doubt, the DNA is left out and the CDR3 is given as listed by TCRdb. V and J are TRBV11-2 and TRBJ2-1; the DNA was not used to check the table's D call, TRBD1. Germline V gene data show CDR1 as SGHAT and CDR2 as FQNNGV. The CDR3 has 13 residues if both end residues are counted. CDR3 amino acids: CASSLARDASVFC.

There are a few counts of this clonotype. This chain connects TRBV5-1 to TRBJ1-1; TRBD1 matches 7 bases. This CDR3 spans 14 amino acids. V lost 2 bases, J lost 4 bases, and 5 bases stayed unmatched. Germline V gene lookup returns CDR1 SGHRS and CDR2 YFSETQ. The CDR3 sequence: CASSFHRGGTEAFF. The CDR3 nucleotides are TGCGCCAGCAGCTTCCACAGGGGTGGCACTGAAGCTTTCTTT.

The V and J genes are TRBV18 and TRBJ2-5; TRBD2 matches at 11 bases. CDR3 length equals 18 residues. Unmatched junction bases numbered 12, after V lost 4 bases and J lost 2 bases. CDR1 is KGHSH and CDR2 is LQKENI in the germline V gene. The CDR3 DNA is TGTGCCAGCTCACGGGGTCAGCTAGCGGGGGGCCGGCAAGAGACCCAGTACTTC. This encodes CASSRGQLAGGRQETQYF.

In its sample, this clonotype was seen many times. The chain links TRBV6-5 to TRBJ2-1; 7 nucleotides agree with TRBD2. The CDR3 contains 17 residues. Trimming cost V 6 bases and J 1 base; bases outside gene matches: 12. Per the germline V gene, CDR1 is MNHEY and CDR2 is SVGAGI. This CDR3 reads CASRYGGSGESYNEQFF. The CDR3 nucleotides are TGTGCCAGCAGATACGGGGGGAGCGGGGAGTCCTACAATGAGCAGTTCTTC.

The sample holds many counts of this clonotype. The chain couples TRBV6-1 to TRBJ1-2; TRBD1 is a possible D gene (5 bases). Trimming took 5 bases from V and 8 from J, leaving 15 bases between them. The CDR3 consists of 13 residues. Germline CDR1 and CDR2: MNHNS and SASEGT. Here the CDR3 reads CASSLLGGEGYTF. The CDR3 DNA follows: TGTGCCAGCAGTCTGTTGGGGGGAGAGGGCTACACCTTC.

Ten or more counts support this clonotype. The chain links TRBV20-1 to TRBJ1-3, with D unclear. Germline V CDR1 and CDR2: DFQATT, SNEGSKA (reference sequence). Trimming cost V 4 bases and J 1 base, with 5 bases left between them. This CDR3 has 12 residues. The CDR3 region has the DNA TGCAGTGCTAAATTTTCTGGAAACACCATATATTTT. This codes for CSAKFSGNTIYF.

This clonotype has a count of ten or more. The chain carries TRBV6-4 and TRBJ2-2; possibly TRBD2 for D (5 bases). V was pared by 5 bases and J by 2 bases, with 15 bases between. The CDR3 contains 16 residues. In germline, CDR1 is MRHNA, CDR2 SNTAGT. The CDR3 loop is CASSITSFANTGELFF. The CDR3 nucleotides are TGTGCCAGCAGTATCACTAGTTTCGCCAACACCGGGGAGCTGTTTTTT.

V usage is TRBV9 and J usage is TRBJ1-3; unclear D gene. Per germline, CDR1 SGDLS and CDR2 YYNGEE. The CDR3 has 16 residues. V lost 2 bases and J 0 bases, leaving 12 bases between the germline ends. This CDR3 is CASSVSSIVSGNTIYF. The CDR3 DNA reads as TGTGCCAGCAGCGTCTCCTCTATTGTCTCTGGAAACACCATATATTTT.

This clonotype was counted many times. The CDR3 DNA reads as TGCGCCAGCAGCTTGGAACGGACTGACTATGGCTACACCTTC. Encoded protein: CASSLERTDYGYTF. The chain has TRBV5-1 and TRBJ1-2, with no clear D. CDR3 length equals 14 residues. The V gene's germline CDR1 is SGHRS and CDR2 YFSETQ. Trimming pared 0 bases from V and 3 bases from J, leaving 9 bases between.

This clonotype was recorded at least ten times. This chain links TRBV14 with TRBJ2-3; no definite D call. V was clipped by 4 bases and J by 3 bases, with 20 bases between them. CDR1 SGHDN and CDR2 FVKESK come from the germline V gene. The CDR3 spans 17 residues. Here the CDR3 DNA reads TGTGCCAGCAGCCCTCTTGGAATTTCCTCGAGAACAGATACGCAGTATTTT. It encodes CASSPLGISSRTDTQYF.

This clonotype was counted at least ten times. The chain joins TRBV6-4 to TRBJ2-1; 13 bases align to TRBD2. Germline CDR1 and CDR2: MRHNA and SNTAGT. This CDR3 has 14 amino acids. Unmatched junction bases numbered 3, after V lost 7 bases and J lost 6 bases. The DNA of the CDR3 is TGTGCCAGCACCCGACTAGCGGGAGGCAATGAGCAGTTCTTC. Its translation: CASTRLAGGNEQFF.

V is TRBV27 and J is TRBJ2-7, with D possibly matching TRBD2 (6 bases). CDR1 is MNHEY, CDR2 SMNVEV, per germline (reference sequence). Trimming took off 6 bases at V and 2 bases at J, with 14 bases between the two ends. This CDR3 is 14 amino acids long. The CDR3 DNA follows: TGTGCCAGCAGGGAGCCGGGAGCAACCTACGAGCAGTACTTC. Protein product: CASREPGATYEQYF.

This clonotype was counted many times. The CDR3 coding sequence is TGTGCCAGCAGCCAGACAGTCTTGGGTGAGCAGTTCTTC. Encoded protein: CASSQTVLGEQFF. The V gene is TRBV3-1, the J gene TRBJ2-1; a possible D gene is TRBD1 (5 bases). Deletions cut 3 bases from V and 9 bases from J, with 12 bases between. CDR3 length: 13 residues. Per the germline V gene, CDR1 is LGHDT and CDR2 is YNNKEL (reference sequence).

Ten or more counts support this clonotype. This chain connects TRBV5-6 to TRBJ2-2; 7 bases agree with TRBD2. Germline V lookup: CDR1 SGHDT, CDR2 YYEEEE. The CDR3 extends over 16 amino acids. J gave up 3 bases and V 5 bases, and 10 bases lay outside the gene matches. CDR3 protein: CASRGSPGLHTGELFF. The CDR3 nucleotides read TGTGCCAGCAGGGGGTCCCCGGGACTACACACCGGGGAGCTGTTTTTT.

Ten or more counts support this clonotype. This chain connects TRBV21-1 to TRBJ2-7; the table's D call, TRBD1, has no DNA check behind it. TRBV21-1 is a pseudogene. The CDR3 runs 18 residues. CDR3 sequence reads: CASSKDRSRDQSSYEQYF. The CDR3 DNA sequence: TGTGCCAGCAGCAAAGACCGATCTAGGGACCAAAGCTCCTACGAGCAGTACTTC.

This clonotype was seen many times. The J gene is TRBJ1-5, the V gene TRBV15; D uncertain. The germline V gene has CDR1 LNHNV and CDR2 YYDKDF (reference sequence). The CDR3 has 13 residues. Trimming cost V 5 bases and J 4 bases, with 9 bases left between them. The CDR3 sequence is CATSGGLNQPQHF. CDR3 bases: TGTGCCACCAGCGGAGGGTTGAATCAGCCCCAGCATTTT.

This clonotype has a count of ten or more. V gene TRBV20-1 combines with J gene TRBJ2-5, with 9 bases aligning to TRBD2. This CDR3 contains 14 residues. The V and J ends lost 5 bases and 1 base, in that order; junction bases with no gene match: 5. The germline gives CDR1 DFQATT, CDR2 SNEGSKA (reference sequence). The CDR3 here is CSAYSGLAQETQYF. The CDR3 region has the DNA TGCAGTGCTTACTCGGGACTAGCCCAAGAGACCCAGTACTTC.

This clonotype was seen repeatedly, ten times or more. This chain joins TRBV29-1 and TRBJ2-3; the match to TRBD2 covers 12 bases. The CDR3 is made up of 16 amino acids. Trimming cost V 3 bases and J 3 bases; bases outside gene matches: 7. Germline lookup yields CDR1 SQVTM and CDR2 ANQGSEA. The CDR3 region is CSVEIGLAGITDTQYF. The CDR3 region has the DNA TGCAGCGTTGAGATCGGACTAGCGGGGATTACAGATACGCAGTATTTT.

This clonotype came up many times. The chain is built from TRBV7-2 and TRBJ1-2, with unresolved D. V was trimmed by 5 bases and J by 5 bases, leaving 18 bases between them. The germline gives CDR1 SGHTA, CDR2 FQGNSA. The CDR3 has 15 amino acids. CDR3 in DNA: TGTGCCAGCAGCCCGAGGGTGATGGGGTATTATGGCTACACCTTC. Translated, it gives CASSPRVMGYYGYTF. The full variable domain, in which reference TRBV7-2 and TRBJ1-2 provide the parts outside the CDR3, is GAGVSQSPSNKVTEKGKDVELRCDPISGHTALYWYRQSLGQGLEFLIYFQGNSAPDKSGLPSDRFSAERTGGSVSTLTIQRTQQEDSAVYLCASSPRVMGYYGYTFGSGTRLTVV.

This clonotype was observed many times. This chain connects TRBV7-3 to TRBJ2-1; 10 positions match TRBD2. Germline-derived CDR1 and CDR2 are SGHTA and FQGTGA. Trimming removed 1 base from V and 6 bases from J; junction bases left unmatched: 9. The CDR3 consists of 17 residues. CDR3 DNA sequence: TGTGCCAGCAGCTTAAGTGTTTCAAGCGGGAGGGCCAATGAGCAGTTCTTC. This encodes CASSLSVSSGRANEQFF.

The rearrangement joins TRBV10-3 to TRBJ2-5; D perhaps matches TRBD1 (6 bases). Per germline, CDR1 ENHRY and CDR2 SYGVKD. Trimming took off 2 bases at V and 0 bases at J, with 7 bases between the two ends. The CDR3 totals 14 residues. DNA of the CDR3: TGTGCCATCAGTGAGAGACAGGACCAAGAGACCCAGTACTTC. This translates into CAISERQDQETQYF.

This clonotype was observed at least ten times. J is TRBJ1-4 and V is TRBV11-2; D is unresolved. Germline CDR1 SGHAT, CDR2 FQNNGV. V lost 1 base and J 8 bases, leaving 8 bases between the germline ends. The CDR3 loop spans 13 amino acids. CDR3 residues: CASSLGAAEKLFF. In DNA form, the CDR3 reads TGTGCCAGCAGCTTAGGTGCTGCAGAAAAACTGTTTTTT.

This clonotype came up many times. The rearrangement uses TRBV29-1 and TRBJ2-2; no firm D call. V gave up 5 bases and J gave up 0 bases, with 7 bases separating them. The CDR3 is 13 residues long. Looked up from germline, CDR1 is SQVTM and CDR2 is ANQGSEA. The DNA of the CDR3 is TGCAGCGTTTTTCTAGCGAACACCGGGGAGCTGTTTTTT. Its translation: CSVFLANTGELFF.